The clone carrying this T cell receptor (beta chain) was found once. Its target is unknown. There are 17 residues in the CDR3. After removal of 2 bases from V and 2 bases from J, the junction contained 7 bases not matched to a gene. The germline CDR1 and CDR2 sequences are SGHAT and FQNNGV. Over chemoradiotherapy, repertoires were sampled more than once. The entry originates in a study of chemoradiotherapy in HPV16-positive cancers. Study details: Candidate HPV-specific clones and shared TCR motifs came from two HPV16-positive patients. Findings of the study overall: The functional HPV-specific definition rests on just a couple of HPV16-positive patients.

Sequenced by immunoSEQ multiplex PCR; TCRdb stores in-frame clones only, minus some. The table lists over 8,500 clones, roughly 85% of them singletons, with about 3% in the top ten. The rearrangement joins TRBV11-2 to TRBJ2-3, with TRBD2 matching 10 bases. The origin of this receptor is a human donor with HPV-associated anogenital cancer. Specimen: tumor tissue, collected from a patient who underwent chemoradiotherapy. The CDR3 DNA sequence: TGTGCCAGCAGCTTACCCTTAGCGGGGGGTATCACAGATACGCAGTATTTT. It encodes CASSLPLAGGITDTQYF.